This TCR beta chain was sequenced during a study of blood T cell repertoires in COVID-19. About the study: Sources were T cells, B-cell-depleted T cells, or PBMCs; the material itself was cDNA or gDNA.

Sequencing used immunoSEQ multiplex PCR; TCRdb keeps in-frame clones, though not all of them. This sample has around 260,000 clones; over 75% occur once, and the top ten carry more than 10%. With 2 bases clipped from V and 5 bases from J, the junction kept 8 bases outside the gene matches. This CDR3 spans 15 amino acids. Germline loops: CDR1 SGHRS, CDR2 YFSETQ. This chain joins TRBV5-1 and TRBJ2-7, with 9 nucleotides matching TRBD2. This sequence originates from a human donor in a cohort sampled during active COVID-19. Sample: peripheral blood. The CDR3, as DNA: TGCGCCAGCAGCTTCGACGGGACTAGCATCAACGAGCAGTACTTC. The encoded protein is CASSFDGTSINEQYF.